Below are 17 T cell receptor beta chains sequenced from a single sample in a study of T-cell memory formation after mild COVID-19. From the 5' RACE reads, TCRdb called clonotypes with MiXCR, one entry per CDR3 protein. The sample yields about 170,000 distinct CDR3 sequences, 10% to 15% seen once. The specimen sequenced was PBMCs or a T cell subset sorted from them (not recorded which). The receptors here all came from a man younger than 35 who had mild COVID-19 (a few samples of this study predate the infection). Cell type and time point are not known.

V is TRBV6-1 and J is TRBJ1-6; tentative D call: TRBD1 (5 bases). This CDR3 comprises 13 residues. The germline gives CDR1 MNHNS, CDR2 SASEGT. V was trimmed by 5 bases and J by 10 bases, leaving 12 bases between them. CDR3 loop: CASSLGASSPLHF. DNA of the CDR3: TGTGCCAGCAGTTTAGGGGCCTCATCACCCCTCCACTTT.

This clonotype was seen only a few times. This chain connects TRBV6-5 to TRBJ2-1, with 7 bases matching TRBD2. The CDR3 runs to 14 residues. CDR1 is MNHEY, CDR2 SVGAGI, per germline. Germline trimming cut 5 bases from V and 5 bases from J; bases unmatched to any gene: 6. The CDR3, as DNA: TGTGCCAGCAGTAGGACTAGTCAACACAATGAGCAGTTCTTC. It encodes CASSRTSQHNEQFF.

This clonotype was recorded many times. The chain links TRBV5-1 to TRBJ2-3; perhaps TRBD2 as D (6 bases). Germline V gene lookup returns CDR1 SGHRS and CDR2 YFSETQ. This CDR3 is 15 amino acids long. The V and J ends lost 0 bases and 2 bases respectively, with 10 bases between them. CDR3 in amino acids: CASSLETGVTDTQYF. CDR3 coding DNA: TGCGCCAGCAGCTTGGAGACGGGGGTCACAGATACGCAGTATTTT.

There are a few counts of this clonotype. The V and J genes are TRBV20-1 and TRBJ2-3, with TRBD1 matching 9 bases. The CDR3 totals 13 residues. V lost 6 bases, J lost 7 bases, and 8 bases stayed unmatched. The germline V gene encodes CDR1 DFQATT and CDR2 SNEGSKA (reference sequence). CDR3 sequence (DNA): TGCAGTGCGGGACCGGGACAGGGTCATACGCAGTATTTT. The encoded protein is CSAGPGQGHTQYF.

As for this clonotype: At one end, the junction sequence differs from germline, possibly due to a read error. The chain employs TRBV2 and TRBJ1-3; D is undetermined. Germline V gives CDR1 SNHLY, CDR2 FYNNEI. This CDR3 contains 18 residues. The CDR3 DNA reads TGTTCCAGCAGTGAACTTGTTGGGCTGCGGTACTCTGGAAACACCATATATTTT. The encoded protein is CSSSELVGLRYSGNTIYF.

This clonotype showed up just a few times. The V and J genes are TRBV20-1 and TRBJ2-1; the D is unclear. Per the germline V gene, CDR1 is DFQATT and CDR2 is SNEGSKA (reference sequence). The CDR3 has 12 residues. Trimming shortened V by 1 base and J by 8 bases, and 9 bases separated the two germline ends. This CDR3 reads CSARAQKDEQFF. As DNA, the CDR3 is TGCAGTGCTAGAGCCCAGAAAGATGAGCAGTTCTTC.

This clonotype turned up a few times. The chain carries TRBV6-5 and TRBJ1-4; D not resolved. Trimming shortened V by 2 bases and J by 0 bases, and 4 bases separated the two germline ends. Looked up from germline, CDR1 is MNHEY and CDR2 is SVGAGI. This CDR3 has 14 amino acids. The DNA for the CDR3 is TGTGCCAGCAGTTACGCCACAACTAATGAAAAACTGTTTTTT. Amino acid sequence: CASSYATTNEKLFF.

This clonotype occurred a few times. The CDR3 region has the DNA TGCGCCAGCACAGAGAGCGAGCAGTACGTC. This codes for CASTESEQYV. J is TRBJ2-7 and V is TRBV4-3; the D is unclear. Between the trimmed V and J ends, which lost 7 bases and 6 bases, there was a span of 7 bases. The CDR3 is 10 amino acids. Germline V lookup: CDR1 LGHNA, CDR2 YSLEER.

This clonotype was observed a handful of times. This CDR3 is missing its conserved last phenylalanine or tryptophan, likely due to a read error. Because the CDR3's place on the DNA is in doubt, the DNA is left out and the CDR3 is given as listed by TCRdb. The chain is built from TRBV28 and TRBJ1-6. The CDR3 spans 12 amino acids, including both terminal residues. The germline V gene encodes CDR1 MDHEN and CDR2 SYDVKM. Here the CDR3 reads CASSLREGMVTL.

This clonotype was recorded many times. The chain uses TRBV20-1 and TRBJ2-7; no clear D. This CDR3 comprises 13 residues. Germline V CDR1 and CDR2: DFQATT, SNEGSKA (reference sequence). The ends were cut back, 5 bases at V and 2 bases at J, with 13 bases in the middle. CDR3 sequence: CSASRHGPYEQYV. In DNA form, the CDR3 reads TGCAGTGCTTCCCGGCACGGCCCCTACGAGCAGTACGTC.

The chain couples TRBV3-1 to TRBJ2-4; D is unresolved. The CDR3 has 16 residues. Germline assignment: CDR1 LGHDT and CDR2 YNNKEL (reference sequence). The V end lost 0 bases, the J end lost 5 bases, and 14 bases lay between the germline ends. CDR3 nucleotide sequence: TGTGCCAGCAGCCAAGATTTGGGCCACTCGCAAAACATTCAGTACTTC. This codes for CASSQDLGHSQNIQYF.

The CDR3: CASSLRLAGGGNEQFF. CDR3 coding DNA: TGTGCCAGCAGTCTCCGACTAGCGGGGGGGGGAAATGAGCAGTTCTTC. The chain employs TRBV6-6 and TRBJ2-1; TRBD2 aligns across 14 bases. There are 16 residues in the CDR3. Germline V gene data show CDR1 as MNHNY and CDR2 as SVGAGI (reference sequence). V shed 5 bases and J 7 bases; nucleotides not matched to a gene: 7.

There are a few counts of this clonotype. The rearrangement uses TRBV5-1 and TRBJ1-2, with TRBD1 as a possible D gene (6 bases). Deletions cut 5 bases from V and 10 bases from J, with 21 bases between. This CDR3 is built from 14 residues. The germline V gene has CDR1 SGHRS and CDR2 YFSETQ. The CDR3 DNA reads as TGCGCCAGCAGTCCTGGACAGCCTACCGTCTTCTACACCTTC. Protein product: CASSPGQPTVFYTF.

This clonotype was observed a few times. V gene TRBV7-8 combines with J gene TRBJ2-1; 11 positions match TRBD2. The CDR3 is 14 amino acids. CDR1 is SGHVS, CDR2 FQNEAQ, per germline. V shed 4 bases and J 8 bases; nucleotides not matched to a gene: 4. CDR3 bases: TGTGCCAGCAGCTCGGGACTAGCGGACTATGAGCAGTTCTTC. Translating gives CASSSGLADYEQFF.

This clonotype was observed a few times. This sequence joins TRBV12-3 or TRBV12-4 and TRBJ2-2; no reliable D call. CDR3 length equals 14 residues. Trimming shortened V by 1 base and J by 1 base, and 4 bases separated the two germline ends. The CDR3 DNA is TGTGCCAGCAGTTTAGGTGTGAACACCGGGGAGCTGTTTTTT. Protein product: CASSLGVNTGELFF.

The sample holds many counts of this clonotype. V is TRBV6-6 and J is TRBJ2-7; 9 nucleotides align to TRBD2. The V segment lost 5 bases and the J segment 4 bases; nucleotides outside the gene matches: 6. The length of the CDR3 is 14 residues. Germline-derived CDR1 and CDR2 are MNHNY and SVGAGI (reference sequence). The CDR3 protein is CASSVRGGSYEQYF. DNA for the CDR3: TGTGCCAGCAGTGTGCGGGGGGGCAGTTACGAGCAGTACTTC.

This clonotype was counted only a few times. V and J are TRBV20-1 and TRBJ2-3; D not resolved. The CDR3 spans 13 residues. Trimming left V 0 bases short and J 4 bases short, with 8 bases between. Per germline, CDR1 DFQATT and CDR2 SNEGSKA (reference sequence). The CDR3 protein is CSARDPRADTQYF. DNA of the CDR3: TGCAGTGCTAGAGACCCACGAGCAGATACGCAGTATTTT.